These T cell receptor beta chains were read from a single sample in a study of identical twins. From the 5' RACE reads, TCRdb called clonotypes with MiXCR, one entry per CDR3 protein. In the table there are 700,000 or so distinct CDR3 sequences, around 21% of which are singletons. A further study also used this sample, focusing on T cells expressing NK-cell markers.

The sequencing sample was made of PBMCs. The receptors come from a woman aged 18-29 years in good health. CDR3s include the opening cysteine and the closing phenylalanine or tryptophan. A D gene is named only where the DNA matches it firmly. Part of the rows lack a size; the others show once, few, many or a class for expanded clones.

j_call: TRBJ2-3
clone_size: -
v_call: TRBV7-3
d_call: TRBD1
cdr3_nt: TGTGCCAGCAGCTTAGGTTTCAGGGGGCGCCATACGCAGTATTTT
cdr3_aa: CASSLGFRGRHTQYF

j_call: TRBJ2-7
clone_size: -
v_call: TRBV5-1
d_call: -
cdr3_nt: TGCGCCAGCAGCTTGGACATCGTTTCCTACGAGCAGTACTTC
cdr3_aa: CASSLDIVSYEQYF

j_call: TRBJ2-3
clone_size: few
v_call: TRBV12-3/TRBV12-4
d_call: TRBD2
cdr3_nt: TGTGCCAGCAGTTTGACTAGCGGGGTAACAGATACGCAGTATTTT
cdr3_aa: CASSLTSGVTDTQYF

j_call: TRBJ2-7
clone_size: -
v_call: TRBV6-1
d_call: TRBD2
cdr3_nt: TGTGCCAGCATGGGCTATGGCGGGAGCTCCTACGAGCAGTACTTC
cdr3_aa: CASMGYGGSSYEQYF

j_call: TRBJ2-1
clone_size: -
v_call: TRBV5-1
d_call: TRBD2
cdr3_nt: TGCGCCAGCAGCTTCACTAGCGGGAGGGAATCCTACAATGAGCAGTTCTTC
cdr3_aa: CASSFTSGRESYNEQFF

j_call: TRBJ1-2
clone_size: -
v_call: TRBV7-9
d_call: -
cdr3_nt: TGTGCCAGCGAGTGGGGTACCTATGGCTACACCTTC
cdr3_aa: CASEWGTYGYTF

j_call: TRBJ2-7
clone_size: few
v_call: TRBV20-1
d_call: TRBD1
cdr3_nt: TGCAGTGCTACAGACCCCGGACAGGGGAACGAGCAGTACTTC
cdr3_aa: CSATDPGQGNEQYF

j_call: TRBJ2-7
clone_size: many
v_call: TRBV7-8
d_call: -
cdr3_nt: TGTGCCAGCAGCATTGACGGGAACTACGAGCAGTACTTC
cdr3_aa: CASSIDGNYEQYF

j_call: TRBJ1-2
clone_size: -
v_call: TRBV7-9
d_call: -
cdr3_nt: TGTGCCAGCAGTCCGGGAATCTCATTTTTTGGTGGCTACACCTTC
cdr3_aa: CASSPGISFFGGYTF

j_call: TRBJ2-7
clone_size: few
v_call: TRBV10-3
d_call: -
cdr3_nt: TGTGCCATACATGAACAGGCTACCCTGACTAACGAGCAGTACTTC
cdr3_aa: CAIHEQATLTNEQYF

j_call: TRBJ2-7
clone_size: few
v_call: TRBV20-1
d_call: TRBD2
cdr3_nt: TGCAGTGCCTACCCGGGGACTAGCGGCTCCTACGAGCAGTACTTC
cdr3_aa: CSAYPGTSGSYEQYF

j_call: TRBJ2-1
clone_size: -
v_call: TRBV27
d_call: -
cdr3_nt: TGTGCCAGCAGTTCTCCTGGGCCCGATGAGCAGTTCTTC
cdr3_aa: CASSSPGPDEQFF

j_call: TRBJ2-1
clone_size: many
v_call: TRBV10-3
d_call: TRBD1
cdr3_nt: TGTGCCATTAAGACGACAGGGGTAACAAATGAGCAGTTCTTC
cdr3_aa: CAIKTTGVTNEQFF

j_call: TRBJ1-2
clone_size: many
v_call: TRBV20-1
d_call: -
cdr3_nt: TGCAGTGCTAGAGGGGGATATCACACCTTC
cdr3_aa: CSARGGYHTF

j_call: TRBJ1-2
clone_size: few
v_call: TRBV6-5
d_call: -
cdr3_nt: TGTGCCAGCAGATCAGAGGTCTATGGCTACACCTTC
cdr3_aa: CASRSEVYGYTF

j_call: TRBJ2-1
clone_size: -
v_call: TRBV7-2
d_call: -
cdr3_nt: TGTGCCAGCAGCTTAGAGGTCGCCTCTCGGGGGCAGTTCTTC
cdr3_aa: CASSLEVASRGQFF

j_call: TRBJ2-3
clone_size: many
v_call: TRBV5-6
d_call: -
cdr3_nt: TGTGCCAGCAGCTATGGCTTCACAGATACGCAGTATTTT
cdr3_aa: CASSYGFTDTQYF

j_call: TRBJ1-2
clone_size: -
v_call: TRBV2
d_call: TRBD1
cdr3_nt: TGTGCCAGGAGGACAGGTCCTAACTATGGCTACACCTTC
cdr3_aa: CARRTGPNYGYTF

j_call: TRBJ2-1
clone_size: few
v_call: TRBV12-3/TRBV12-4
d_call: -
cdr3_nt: TGTGCCAGCAGTTCCCCGGGGGCGACCTACAATGAGCAGTTCTTC
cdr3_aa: CASSSPGATYNEQFF

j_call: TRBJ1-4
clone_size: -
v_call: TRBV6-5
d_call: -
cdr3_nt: TGTGCCAGCAGTTACTCAGGGCGCGAACTGTTTTTT
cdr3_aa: CASSYSGRELFF

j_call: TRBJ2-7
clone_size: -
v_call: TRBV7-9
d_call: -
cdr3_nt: TGTGCCAGCGGAGCGCACTCCTACGAGCAGTACTTC
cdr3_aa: CASGAHSYEQYF

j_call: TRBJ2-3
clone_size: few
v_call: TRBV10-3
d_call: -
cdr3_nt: TGTGCCACCTGGACAGAAGGGACTGCTTCGCAGTATTTT
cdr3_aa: CATWTEGTASQYF

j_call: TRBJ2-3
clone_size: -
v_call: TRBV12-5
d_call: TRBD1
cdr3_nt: TGTGCTAGTGCTCCCCACCACATCACGGGACAGGGGTTATCGGCAGATACGCAGTATTTT
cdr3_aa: CASAPHHITGQGLSADTQYF

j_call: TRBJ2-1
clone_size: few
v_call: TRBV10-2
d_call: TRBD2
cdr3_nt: TGCGCCAGCAGGGGACTAGCGGGACACGAGCAGTTCTTC
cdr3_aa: CASRGLAGHEQFF

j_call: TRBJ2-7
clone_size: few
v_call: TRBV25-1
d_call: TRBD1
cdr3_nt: TGTGCCAGCAGCTCGGTTCGGACAGGCGACTCCTACGAGCAGTACTTC
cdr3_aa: CASSSVRTGDSYEQYF

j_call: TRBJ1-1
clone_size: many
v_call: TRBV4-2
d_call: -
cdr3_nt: TGTGCCAGCAGCGGACCAAGGGGGGGGAACACTGAAGCTTTCTTT
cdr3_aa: CASSGPRGGNTEAFF

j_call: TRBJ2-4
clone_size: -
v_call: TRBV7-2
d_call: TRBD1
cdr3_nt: TGTGCCAGCAGGGACTCGACAGGGAGAGCCAAAAACATTCAGTACTTC
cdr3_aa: CASRDSTGRAKNIQYF